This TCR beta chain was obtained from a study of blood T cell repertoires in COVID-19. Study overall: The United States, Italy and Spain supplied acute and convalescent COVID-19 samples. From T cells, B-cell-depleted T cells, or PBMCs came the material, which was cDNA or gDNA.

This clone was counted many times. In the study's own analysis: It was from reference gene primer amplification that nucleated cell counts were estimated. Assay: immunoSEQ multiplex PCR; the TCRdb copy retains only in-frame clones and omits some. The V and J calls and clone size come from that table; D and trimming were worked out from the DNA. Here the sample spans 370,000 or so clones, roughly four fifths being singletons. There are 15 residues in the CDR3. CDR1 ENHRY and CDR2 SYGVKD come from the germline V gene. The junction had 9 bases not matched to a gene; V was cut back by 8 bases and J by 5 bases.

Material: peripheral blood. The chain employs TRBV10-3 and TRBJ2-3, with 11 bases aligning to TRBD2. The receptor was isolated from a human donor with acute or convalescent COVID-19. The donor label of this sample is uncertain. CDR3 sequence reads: CAIGSGRAEGDTQYF. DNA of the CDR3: TGTGCCATCGGTAGCGGGAGGGCCGAGGGAGATACGCAGTATTTT.